This is a list of T cell receptor beta chains from one sample in a study of tumor and adjacent non-tumor tissue in lung cancer. TCRdb re-called the multiplex PCR reads with MiXCR, one entry per CDR3 protein. The profile shows 80,000 to 100,000 distinct CDR3 sequences, roughly 80% of them singletons. Material: distant non-tumor lung tissue. The origin of the receptors is a man aged 60-69 years with small cell lung cancer. CDR3s include the opening cysteine and the closing phenylalanine or tryptophan. The order of the fields is clone size, V gene, J gene, D gene, CDR3 protein, CDR3 DNA. The D gene is left open where the match is weak. Rows give clone size only sometimes, using once, few, many, or a class for an expanded clone.

clone size: -; V gene: TRBV4-1; J gene: TRBJ1-1; D gene: -; CDR3 protein: CTSSQDPGLLYEAFF; CDR3 DNA: TGCACCAGCAGCCAAGATCCGGGCCTCTTATATGAAGCTTTCTTT
clone size: -; V gene: TRBV5-6; J gene: TRBJ2-5; D gene: -; CDR3 protein: CTSSLGGLEIQYF; CDR3 DNA: TGTACCAGCAGCTTGGGGGGGCTGGAGATCCAGTACTTC
clone size: once; V gene: TRBV5-4; J gene: TRBJ2-3; D gene: -; CDR3 protein: CASNPLTADTQYF; CDR3 DNA: TGTGCCAGCAATCCGCTGACAGCAGATACGCAGTATTTT
clone size: -; V gene: TRBV6-5; J gene: TRBJ2-1; D gene: -; CDR3 protein: CASYRASASVYNEQFF; CDR3 DNA: TGTGCCAGCTACCGGGCTAGCGCGAGTGTGTACAATGAGCAGTTCTTC
clone size: -; V gene: TRBV29-1; J gene: TRBJ1-4; D gene: -; CDR3 protein: CSETGGAGEKPFF; CDR3 DNA: TGCAGCGAAACAGGTGGCGCCGGTGAAAAACCGTTTTTT
clone size: once; V gene: TRBV7-9; J gene: TRBJ2-2; D gene: -; CDR3 protein: CASTLGYSGNSGELFF; CDR3 DNA: TGTGCCAGCACCTTAGGATACAGTGGGAACTCCGGGGAGCTGTTTTTT
clone size: once; V gene: TRBV2; J gene: TRBJ2-1; D gene: TRBD1; CDR3 protein: CASSDGQGAYNEQFF; CDR3 DNA: TGTGCCAGCAGTGATGGCCAGGGGGCCTACAATGAGCAGTTCTTC
clone size: -; V gene: TRBV10-1; J gene: TRBJ1-6; D gene: -; CDR3 protein: CASSESSPNYISPLHF; CDR3 DNA: TGCGCCAGCAGTGAGTCCAGCCCCAACTATATTTCACCCCTCCACTTT
clone size: -; V gene: TRBV7-9; J gene: TRBJ2-2; D gene: -; CDR3 protein: CASSPNGPGELFF; CDR3 DNA: TGTGCCAGCAGCCCTAACGGACCCGGGGAGCTGTTTTTC
clone size: -; V gene: TRBV6-5; J gene: TRBJ2-7; D gene: TRBD1; CDR3 protein: CASSINRGVSYEQYF; CDR3 DNA: TGTGCCAGCAGTATAAACAGGGGGGTTTCCTACGAGCAGTACTTC
clone size: -; V gene: TRBV10-3; J gene: TRBJ1-2; D gene: TRBD1; CDR3 protein: CAISEIDRGLGYTF; CDR3 DNA: TGTGCCATCAGTGAAATAGACAGGGGGCTGGGCTACACCTTC
clone size: -; V gene: TRBV5-1; J gene: TRBJ2-3; D gene: TRBD2; CDR3 protein: CVSSSGLGGATDTQYF; CDR3 DNA: TGCGTCAGCAGCTCGGGACTAGGGGGAGCCACAGATACGCAGTATTTT
clone size: -; V gene: TRBV6-2/TRBV6-3; J gene: TRBJ2-1; D gene: -; CDR3 protein: CTSSYPNVQGGNEQFF; CDR3 DNA: TGTACCAGCAGTTACCCGAATGTACAGGGAGGTAATGAGCAGTTCTTC
clone size: -; V gene: TRBV4-1; J gene: TRBJ1-5; D gene: -; CDR3 protein: CASSQDRGPRNQPQHF; CDR3 DNA: TGTGCCAGCAGTCAAGATCGGGGGCCGCGCAATCAACCCCAGCATTTT
clone size: -; V gene: TRBV12-3/TRBV12-4; J gene: TRBJ1-2; D gene: TRBD1; CDR3 protein: CASSFTVAGGGGYTF; CDR3 DNA: TGTGCCAGCAGTTTCACGGTGGCAGGGGGTGGCGGCTACACTTTC
clone size: many; V gene: TRBV6-1; J gene: TRBJ1-5; D gene: -; CDR3 protein: CASSEGVHRQPQHF; CDR3 DNA: TGTGCCAGCAGTGAGGGGGTTCACAGGCAGCCCCAGCATTTT
clone size: -; V gene: TRBV29-1; J gene: TRBJ2-1; D gene: TRBD2; CDR3 protein: CSAPGLARLKQFF; CDR3 DNA: TGCAGCGCACCGGGACTAGCGAGACTAAAGCAGTTCTTC
clone size: -; V gene: TRBV12-5; J gene: TRBJ2-6; D gene: -; CDR3 protein: CASCPGTSNVLAF; CDR3 DNA: TGTGCTAGTTGCCCCGGGACATCCAACGTCCTGGCTTTC
clone size: -; V gene: TRBV11-2; J gene: TRBJ2-7; D gene: TRBD1; CDR3 protein: CASVSGGSEQYF; CDR3 DNA: TGTGCCAGCGTCTCAGGGGGCTCAGAGCAGTATTTC
clone size: few; V gene: TRBV7-9; J gene: TRBJ2-1; D gene: TRBD2; CDR3 protein: CAGSLSLAGAYNEQFF; CDR3 DNA: TGTGCCGGCAGCTTATCGTTGGCGGGAGCCTACAATGAGCAGTTCTTC
clone size: -; V gene: TRBV5-1; J gene: TRBJ2-7; D gene: TRBD2; CDR3 protein: CASSSNSGTSGYEQYF; CDR3 DNA: TGCGCCAGCAGCTCAAATTCCGGGACTAGCGGATACGAGCAGTACTTC
clone size: once; V gene: TRBV11-2; J gene: TRBJ1-1; D gene: -; CDR3 protein: CASSTGGGTEAFF; CDR3 DNA: TGTGCCAGCTCAACAGGAGGGGGGACTGAAGCTTTCTTT
clone size: -; V gene: TRBV11-1; J gene: TRBJ2-1; D gene: -; CDR3 protein: CTSSLERIIYNEQFF; CDR3 DNA: TGTACCAGCAGCTTAGAGAGGATAATCTACAATGAGCAGTTCTTC
clone size: -; V gene: TRBV6-1; J gene: TRBJ2-6; D gene: -; CDR3 protein: CASKLSGPNVLAF; CDR3 DNA: TGTGCCAGCAAGTTATCTGGGCCCAACGTCCTGGCTTTC
clone size: -; V gene: TRBV10-3; J gene: TRBJ2-1; D gene: -; CDR3 protein: CAISEFSYSRDPYNEQFF; CDR3 DNA: TGTGCCATCAGTGAGTTCAGTTATTCCCGGGACCCGTACAATGAGCAATTCTTC
clone size: -; V gene: TRBV29-1; J gene: TRBJ2-3; D gene: -; CDR3 protein: CNVKREPIDTQYF; CDR3 DNA: TGCAATGTTAAACGGGAGCCCATAGATACGCAGTATTTT
clone size: -; V gene: TRBV11-2; J gene: TRBJ2-5; D gene: -; CDR3 protein: CARSSGLGEAQYF; CDR3 DNA: TGTGCAAGAAGCAGCGGGCTCGGGGAGGCCCAGTACTTC
clone size: -; V gene: TRBV11-3; J gene: TRBJ2-3; D gene: -; CDR3 protein: CASSGRESGSPTDTQYF; CDR3 DNA: TGTGCCAGCAGTGGAAGAGAGAGCGGTTCCCCCACAGATACGCAATATTTT
clone size: -; V gene: TRBV12-3/TRBV12-4; J gene: TRBJ2-3; D gene: -; CDR3 protein: CASSTGDSPRYF; CDR3 DNA: TGTGCCAGCTCGACAGGAGACTCTCCGCGGTATTTT
clone size: few; V gene: TRBV5-4; J gene: TRBJ1-4; D gene: -; CDR3 protein: CASSLGVGDEKLFF; CDR3 DNA: TGTGCCAGCAGCTTGGGCGTTGGGGATGAAAAACTGTTTTTT
clone size: once; V gene: TRBV11-2; J gene: TRBJ2-1; D gene: -; CDR3 protein: CASSLGVARGYYYNELFF; CDR3 DNA: TGTGCCAGCAGCTTAGGAGTAGCGAGAGGCTACTACTACAATGAGTTGTTCTTC
clone size: -; V gene: TRBV18; J gene: TRBJ2-2; D gene: -; CDR3 protein: CASSMRQGGYTGDLFF; CDR3 DNA: TGTGCCAGCTCCATGAGACAGGGAGGATACACCGGGGATCTGTTTTTT
clone size: -; V gene: TRBV10-1; J gene: TRBJ2-7; D gene: TRBD1; CDR3 protein: CASSETGTGGEQYF; CDR3 DNA: TGCGCTAGCAGTGAGACCGGGACAGGGGGCGAGCAGTACTTC
clone size: -; V gene: TRBV4-2; J gene: TRBJ2-2; D gene: -; CDR3 protein: CASSQDLRANTGQPFF; CDR3 DNA: TGTGCCAGCAGCCAAGATCTTAGGGCGAACACCGGGCAGCCGTTTTTT
clone size: many; V gene: TRBV6-4; J gene: TRBJ2-1; D gene: TRBD1; CDR3 protein: CASSKDRDYNEQFF; CDR3 DNA: TGTGCCAGCAGTAAGGACAGGGACTACAATGAGCAGTTCTTC
clone size: -; V gene: TRBV6-5; J gene: TRBJ2-3; D gene: -; CDR3 protein: CASGLGGVPDTLNF; CDR3 DNA: TGTGCCAGCGGTTTAGGGGGAGTGCCAGATACGCTCAATTTT
clone size: -; V gene: TRBV4-2; J gene: TRBJ2-2; D gene: -; CDR3 protein: CANKLVGVDGGELFF; CDR3 DNA: TGTGCCAACAAACTAGTGGGAGTTGATGGCGGGGAGCTGTTTTTT
clone size: -; V gene: TRBV4-1; J gene: TRBJ1-5; D gene: TRBD1; CDR3 protein: CASSHVGVTGVGNKPHHF; CDR3 DNA: TGCGCCAGCAGCCATGTGGGAGTGACAGGGGTAGGCAATAAGCCCCATCATTTT
clone size: few; V gene: TRBV5-1; J gene: TRBJ2-3; D gene: TRBD2; CDR3 protein: CASSFGTSGSTDTQYF; CDR3 DNA: TGCGCCAGCAGCTTCGGGACTAGCGGGAGCACAGATACGCAGTATTTT
clone size: many; V gene: TRBV24-1; J gene: TRBJ2-5; D gene: TRBD2; CDR3 protein: CATGLAGQETQYF; CDR3 DNA: TGTGCCACCGGACTAGCGGGGCAAGAGACCCAGTACTTC
clone size: -; V gene: TRBV10-2; J gene: TRBJ2-1; D gene: -; CDR3 protein: CSSCGTGQGEPFF; CDR3 DNA: TGCTCCAGCTGCGGGACTGGCCAGGGTGAGCCGTTCTTC
clone size: -; V gene: TRBV5-5; J gene: TRBJ1-4; D gene: -; CDR3 protein: CASCCGLRRTNEKLFF; CDR3 DNA: TGTGCCAGCTGTTGTGGCCTCCGACGGACTAATGAAAAACTGTTTTTT
clone size: -; V gene: TRBV6-1; J gene: TRBJ2-1; D gene: TRBD1; CDR3 protein: CPSSLGQVNDNEQFF; CDR3 DNA: TGTCCCAGCAGTCTTGGACAGGTTAATGACAATGAGCAGTTCTTC
clone size: -; V gene: TRBV28; J gene: TRBJ1-3; D gene: TRBD1; CDR3 protein: CASSSLGQGDGNTIYF; CDR3 DNA: TGTGCCAGCAGTTCCTTGGGACAGGGGGATGGAAACACCATATATTTT
clone size: -; V gene: TRBV4-1; J gene: TRBJ2-2; D gene: TRBD2; CDR3 protein: CASSSGGAYTGELSF; CDR3 DNA: TGCGCCAGCAGCAGCGGGGGGGCCTACACCGGGGAGCTGTCTTTT